The sequence of this T cell receptor beta chain was determined in a study of cytomegalovirus exposure and HLA in healthy donors. This PCR relied on a set of 60 Vbeta primers and 13 Jbeta primers. This table comes from immunoSEQ multiplex PCR, and its TCRdb copy is limited to in-frame clones, with some not included. The table has over 100,000 clones, 70% to 85% seen once. This clone showed up just a few times. V lost 3 bases and J 4 bases, leaving 16 bases between the germline ends. Germline V gene sequence: CDR1 SGHRS, CDR2 YFSETQ. CDR3 length: 15 amino acids. The TCR comes from a male donor in good health and CMV-seropositive. What was sequenced was PBMCs. This chain uses TRBV5-1 with TRBJ1-1; D is unclear. The CDR3 DNA is TGCGCCAGCAGCTCGGACCTCAAAGGAGGCACTGAAGCTTTCTTT. Encoded protein: CASSSDLKGGTEAFF.